The sample holds a few counts of the clone carrying this T cell receptor beta chain. TCRdb redid the calling of the 5' RACE reads with MiXCR, one entry per CDR3 protein. The repertoire holds 85,000 to 100,000 distinct CDR3 sequences, with just under 20% as singletons. This record comes from a study of spatial heterogeneity in lung cancer. As to time point: blood at routine non-recurrence follow-up after resection. V was pared by 5 bases and J by 0 bases, with 12 bases between. CDR1 and CDR2 (germline): LNHDA, SQIVND (reference sequence). The CDR3 covers 15 residues. The clonotype originates from a male donor with early-stage non-small cell lung cancer. This specimen consisted of PBMCs, obtained at follow-up. The chain joins TRBV19 to TRBJ2-3, with D possibly being TRBD1 (6 bases). Written as DNA, the CDR3 is TGTGCCAGTAGTTACAGGGAATACAGCACAGATACGCAGTATTTT. Translating it yields CASSYREYSTDTQYF.